A selection of T cell receptor beta chains follows, all from one sample in a study of cytomegalovirus exposure and HLA in healthy donors. Produced via immunoSEQ multiplex PCR; TCRdb's table is partial and in-frame only. The sample carries under 400,000 clones, about nine tenths recorded once. The sequencing input was PBMCs. Receptors were obtained from a woman between 18 and 29 years old in good health and CMV-seronegative. The CDR3 runs from the conserved cysteine through the conserved F or W. The order of the fields is J gene, clone size, D gene, V gene, CDR3 DNA, CDR3 protein. The D gene is left open where the match is weak. Rows may omit the clone size; those that give it use once, few, many or a size class.

J gene: TRBJ2-3; clone size: -; D gene: -; V gene: TRBV18; CDR3 DNA: TGTGCCAGCTCATCGACAAGCACAGATACGCAGTATTTT; CDR3 protein: CASSSTSTDTQYF
J gene: TRBJ1-5; clone size: -; D gene: -; V gene: TRBV6-1; CDR3 DNA: TGTGCCAGCAGTGAAGCACAGGTTAATCAGCCCCAGCATTTT; CDR3 protein: CASSEAQVNQPQHF
J gene: TRBJ1-1; clone size: -; D gene: -; V gene: TRBV7-9; CDR3 DNA: TGTGCCAGCAGCCCTTTTGTGCAGGGGGCTTTCTTT; CDR3 protein: CASSPFVQGAFF
J gene: TRBJ2-7; clone size: -; D gene: TRBD2; V gene: TRBV29-1; CDR3 DNA: TGCAGCGTTGAAGAAGGGAGCGGGGGGGCCTACGAGCAGTACTTC; CDR3 protein: CSVEEGSGGAYEQYF
J gene: TRBJ2-1; clone size: -; D gene: TRBD2; V gene: TRBV28; CDR3 DNA: TGTGCCAGCAGTTCGGAACCAGGGACTAGCGGGAGGGCCGTGCAGTTCTTC; CDR3 protein: CASSSEPGTSGRAVQFF
J gene: TRBJ2-2; clone size: -; D gene: -; V gene: TRBV6-4; CDR3 DNA: TGTGCCAGCAGTGACTCCGCAGCCGGGGAGCTGTTTTTT; CDR3 protein: CASSDSAAGELFF
J gene: TRBJ1-1; clone size: -; D gene: -; V gene: TRBV11-3; CDR3 DNA: TGTGCCAGCAGCTTAGGGTCGGACACTGAAGCTTTCTTT; CDR3 protein: CASSLGSDTEAFF
J gene: TRBJ1-1; clone size: few; D gene: TRBD1; V gene: TRBV30; CDR3 DNA: TGTGCCTGGAGTGCGGACAGGGGCACTGAAGCTTTCTTT; CDR3 protein: CAWSADRGTEAFF
J gene: TRBJ2-7; clone size: once; D gene: -; V gene: TRBV5-5; CDR3 DNA: TGTGCCAGCAGCTTGGGAATTCCAGGGTCCCTCGTCGAGCAGTACTTC; CDR3 protein: CASSLGIPGSLVEQYF
J gene: TRBJ1-2; clone size: -; D gene: -; V gene: TRBV7-9; CDR3 DNA: TGTGCCGGCGACCGACAGGACTACTATGGCTACACCTTC; CDR3 protein: CAGDRQDYYGYTF
J gene: TRBJ2-2; clone size: -; D gene: -; V gene: TRBV7-7; CDR3 DNA: TGTGCCAGCAGCACCATAGAGTACACCGGGGAGCTGTTTTTT; CDR3 protein: CASSTIEYTGELFF
J gene: TRBJ1-3; clone size: -; D gene: TRBD1; V gene: TRBV10-3; CDR3 DNA: TGTGCCATCAGTGAGAGAGGGGGCGGCGACACCATATATTTT; CDR3 protein: CAISERGGGDTIYF
J gene: TRBJ2-7; clone size: -; D gene: -; V gene: TRBV4-1; CDR3 DNA: TGCGCCAGCAGCCAAGTCGGGCTAGCGACCGAGCAGTACTTC; CDR3 protein: CASSQVGLATEQYF
J gene: TRBJ1-4; clone size: few; D gene: -; V gene: TRBV20-1; CDR3 DNA: TGCAGTGCTAGGTCAGGGGTTGAACTGTTTTTT; CDR3 protein: CSARSGVELFF
J gene: TRBJ2-1; clone size: -; D gene: TRBD2; V gene: TRBV7-6; CDR3 DNA: TGTGCCAGCAGCCGGTCACCGGGACTAGCTGACAATGAGCAGTTCTTC; CDR3 protein: CASSRSPGLADNEQFF
J gene: TRBJ2-5; clone size: once; D gene: TRBD1; V gene: TRBV6-1; CDR3 DNA: TGTGCCAGCACTCGACAGGGGGAAGGGGAGACCCAGTACTTC; CDR3 protein: CASTRQGEGETQYF